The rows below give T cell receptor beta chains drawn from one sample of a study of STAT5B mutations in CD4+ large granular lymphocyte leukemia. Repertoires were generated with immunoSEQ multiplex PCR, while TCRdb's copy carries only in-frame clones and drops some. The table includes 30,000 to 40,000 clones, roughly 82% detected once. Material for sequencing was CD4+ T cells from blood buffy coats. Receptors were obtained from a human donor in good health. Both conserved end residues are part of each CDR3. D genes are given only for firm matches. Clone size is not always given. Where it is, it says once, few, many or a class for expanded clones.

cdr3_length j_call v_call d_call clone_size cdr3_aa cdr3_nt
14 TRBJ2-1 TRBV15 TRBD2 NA CATSRRGGEDEQFF TGTGCCACCAGCAGGCGGGGGGGAGAGGACGAGCAGTTCTTC
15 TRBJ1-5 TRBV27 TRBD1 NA CASRPDRVSNQPQHF TGTGCCAGCAGACCAGACAGGGTCAGCAATCAGCCCCAGCATTTT
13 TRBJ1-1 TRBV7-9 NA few CASSPSVGTEAFF TGTGCCAGCAGCCCCTCGGTGGGCACTGAAGCTTTCTTT
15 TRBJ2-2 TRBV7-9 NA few CASSLVRQAPGELFF TGTGCCAGCAGCTTAGTTCGACAGGCTCCCGGGGAGCTGTTTTTT
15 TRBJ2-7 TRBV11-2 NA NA CASSPLLDLRYEQYF TGTGCCAGCAGCCCCCTATTGGACCTGCGCTACGAGCAGTACTTC
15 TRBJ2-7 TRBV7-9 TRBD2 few CASSLTSGRSYEQYF TGTGCCAGCAGCTTGACTAGCGGCCGCTCCTACGAGCAGTACTTC
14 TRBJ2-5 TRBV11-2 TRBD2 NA CASSPGLAMETQYF TGTGCCAGCAGCCCCGGACTAGCGATGGAGACCCAGTACTTC
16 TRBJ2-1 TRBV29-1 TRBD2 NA CSVEVGTSGSYNEQFF TGCAGCGTTGAAGTGGGGACTAGCGGGAGCTACAATGAGCAGTTCTTC
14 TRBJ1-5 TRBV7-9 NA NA CASSSTGSGQPQHF TGTGCCAGCAGCTCTACAGGGAGCGGTCAGCCCCAGCATTTT
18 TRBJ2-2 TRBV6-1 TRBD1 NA CASSEVINTGQLTGELFF TGTGCCAGCAGTGAAGTCATAAACACGGGACAGCTAACCGGGGAGCTGTTTTTT
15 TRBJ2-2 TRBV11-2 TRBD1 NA CASRSTGGGGGELFF TGTGCCAGCAGATCGACAGGGGGTGGCGGCGGGGAGCTGTTTTTT
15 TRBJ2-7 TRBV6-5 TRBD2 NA CASSYGGEGTYEQYF TGTGCCAGCAGTTACGGCGGGGAGGGGACCTACGAGCAGTACTTC
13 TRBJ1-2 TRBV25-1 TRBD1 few CASSRDRGQGYTF TGTGCCAGCAGTAGGGACAGGGGGCAAGGCTACACCTTC
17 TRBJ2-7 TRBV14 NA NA CASSLRMAGDFIHEQYF TGTGCCAGCAGCCTCCGGATGGCTGGGGACTTCATCCACGAGCAGTACTTC
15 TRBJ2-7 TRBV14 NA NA CASSGRGQSGYEQYF TGTGCCAGCAGCGGGAGAGGCCAGAGCGGCTACGAGCAGTACTTC
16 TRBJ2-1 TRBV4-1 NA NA CASSQGRGSPYNEQFF TGCGCCAGCAGCCAAGGAAGGGGATCTCCCTACAATGAGCAGTTCTTC
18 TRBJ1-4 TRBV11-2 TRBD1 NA CASSLGVLSGQGNEKLFF TGTGCCAGCAGCTTAGGGGTGCTTTCGGGACAGGGTAATGAAAAACTGTTTTTT
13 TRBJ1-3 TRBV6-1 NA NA CASSEYRADTIYF TGTGCCAGCAGTGAATATCGGGCAGACACCATATATTTT
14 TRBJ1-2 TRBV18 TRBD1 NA CASSPGGGGDGYTF TGTGCCAGCTCACCAGGAGGGGGCGGGGATGGCTACACCTTC
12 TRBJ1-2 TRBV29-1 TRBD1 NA CSVDRTGFGYTF TGCAGCGTCGACCGGACAGGGTTTGGCTACACCTTC
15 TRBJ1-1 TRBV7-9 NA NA CASSLAQGRGTEAFF TGTGCCAGCAGCTTAGCGCAGGGCCGGGGGACTGAAGCTTTCTTT
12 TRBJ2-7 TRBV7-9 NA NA CASSLEGGEQYF TGTGCCAGCAGCTTAGAAGGGGGCGAGCAGTACTTC
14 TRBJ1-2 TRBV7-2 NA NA CASSLEGEGYGYTF TGTGCCAGCAGCTTAGAGGGCGAGGGCTATGGCTACACCTTC
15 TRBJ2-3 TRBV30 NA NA CAWSINRARTDTQYF TGTGCCTGGAGCATTAACAGGGCGAGAACAGATACGCAGTATTTT
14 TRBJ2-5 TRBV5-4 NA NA CASSLDRLRETQYF TGTGCCAGCAGCTTGGATCGCCTGAGGGAGACCCAGTACTTC
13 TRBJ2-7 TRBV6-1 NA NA CASSVSGDYEQYF TGTGCCAGCAGTGTAAGTGGCGACTACGAGCAGTACTTC
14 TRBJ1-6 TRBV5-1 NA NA CASGGDGGNSPLHF TGCGCCAGCGGGGGCGACGGGGGGAATTCACCCCTCCACTTT
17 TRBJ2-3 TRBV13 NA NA CASSLGLQDSSTDTQYF TGTGCCAGCAGCTTAGGCCTCCAGGACTCTAGCACAGATACGCAGTATTTT
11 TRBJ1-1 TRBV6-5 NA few CASSSSTNAFF TGTGCCAGCAGTTCCTCCACCAACGCTTTCTTT
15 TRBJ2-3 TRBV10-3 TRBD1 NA CAISESLGQPDTQYF TGTGCCATCAGTGAGTCGTTGGGACAGCCAGATACGCAGTATTTT
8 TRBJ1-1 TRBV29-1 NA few CSVEGRLF TGCAGCGTTGAGGGACGCCTCTTT
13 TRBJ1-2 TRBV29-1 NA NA CSVEFRSLYGYTF TGCAGCGTTGAATTCCGGAGCCTCTATGGCTACACCTTC
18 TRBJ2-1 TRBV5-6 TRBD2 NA CASSPMTGGLAGGNEQFF TGTGCCAGCAGCCCGATGACAGGGGGACTAGCGGGTGGCAATGAGCAGTTCTTC
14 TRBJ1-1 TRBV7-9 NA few CASSLQGEKPEAFF TGTGCCAGCAGCTTGCAGGGCGAGAAGCCTGAAGCTTTCTTT
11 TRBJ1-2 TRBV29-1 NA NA CSVASNYGYTF TGCAGCGTTGCCAGTAACTATGGCTACACCTTC
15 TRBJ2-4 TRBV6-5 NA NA CASRGRALAKNIQYF TGTGCCAGCAGAGGACGGGCTCTAGCCAAAAACATTCAGTACTTC
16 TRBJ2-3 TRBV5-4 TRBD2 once CASRTSGGAGTDTQYF TGTGCCAGCAGAACTAGCGGGGGGGCGGGCACAGATACGCAGTATTTT
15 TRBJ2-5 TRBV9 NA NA CASTRGYRVQETQYF TGTGCCAGCACCCGAGGGTACAGGGTACAAGAGACCCAGTACTTC
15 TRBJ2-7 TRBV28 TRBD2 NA CASSLSLAGAGEQYF TGTGCCAGCAGTTTATCCCTAGCGGGAGCAGGCGAGCAGTACTTC
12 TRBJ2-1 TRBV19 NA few CASSHRDNEQFF TGTGCCAGTAGCCACCGGGACAATGAGCAGTTCTTC
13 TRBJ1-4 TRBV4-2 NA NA CASAVRTNEKLFF TGTGCCAGCGCTGTTAGGACAAATGAAAAACTGTTTTTT
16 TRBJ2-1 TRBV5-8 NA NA CASSLGPLPLYNEQFF TGTGCCAGCAGCTTGGGACCTCTACCGCTCTACAATGAGCAGTTCTTC
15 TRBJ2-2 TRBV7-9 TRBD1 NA CASSWGTANTGELFF TGTGCCAGCAGCTGGGGGACAGCGAACACCGGGGAGCTGTTTTTT
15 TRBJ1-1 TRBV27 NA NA CASSSFKVLNTEAFF TGTGCCAGCAGTTCATTTAAGGTCCTGAACACTGAAGCTTTCTTT
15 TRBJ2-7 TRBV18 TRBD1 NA CASSPDRGPYYEQYF TGTGCCAGCTCACCCGACAGGGGCCCTTACTACGAGCAGTACTTC
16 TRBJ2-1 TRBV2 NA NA CASSMTAPTSYNEQFF TGTGCCAGCAGTATGACAGCACCAACTTCCTACAATGAGCAGTTCTTC
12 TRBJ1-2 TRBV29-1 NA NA CSVNPRAHGYTF TGCAGCGTCAATCCCCGGGCGCATGGCTACACCTTC
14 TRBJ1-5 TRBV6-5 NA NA CASSWGGRNQPQHF TGTGCCAGCAGTTGGGGGGGTCGGAATCAGCCCCAGCATTTT
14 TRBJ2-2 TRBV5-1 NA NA CASGSIGGTGELFF TGCGCCAGCGGCTCCATCGGAGGCACCGGGGAGCTGTTTTTT
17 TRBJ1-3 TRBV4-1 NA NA CASSQESWGSSGNTIYF TGCGCCAGCAGCCAAGAATCATGGGGAAGCTCTGGAAACACCATATATTTT
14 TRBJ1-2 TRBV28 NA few CASSSSPLNYGYTF TGTGCCAGCAGTTCAAGTCCGCTCAACTATGGCTACACCTTC
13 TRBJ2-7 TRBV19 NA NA CASGRTRQYEQYF TGTGCCAGCGGACGGACCCGCCAATACGAGCAGTACTTC
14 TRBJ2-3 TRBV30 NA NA CAWSPALSTDTQYF TGTGCCTGGAGTCCAGCTCTTAGCACAGATACGCAGTATTTT
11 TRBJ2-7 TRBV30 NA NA CAWRGLGEQYF TGTGCCTGGAGGGGCTTGGGAGAGCAGTACTTC
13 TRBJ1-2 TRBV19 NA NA CASSIKGNYGYTF TGTGCCAGTAGTATTAAGGGAAACTATGGCTACACCTTC
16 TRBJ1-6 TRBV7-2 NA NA CASSLEGSPKRSPLHF TGTGCCAGCAGCTTAGAGGGCAGTCCCAAGCGTTCACCCCTCCACTTT
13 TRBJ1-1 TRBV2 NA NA CASNWVEGSGAFF TGTGCCAGCAATTGGGTTGAAGGAAGCGGAGCTTTCTTT
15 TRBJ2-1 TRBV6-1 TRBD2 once CASQGRGSSYNEQFF TGTGCCAGCCAGGGCCGCGGGAGCTCCTACAATGAGCAGTTCTTC
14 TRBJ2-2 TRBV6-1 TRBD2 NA CASRGTSLTGELFF TGTGCCAGCAGAGGGACTAGCCTCACCGGGGAGCTGTTTTTT
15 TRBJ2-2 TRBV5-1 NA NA CASSLKVGNTGELFF TGCGCCAGCAGCTTAAAAGTTGGGAACACCGGGGAGCTGTTTTTT